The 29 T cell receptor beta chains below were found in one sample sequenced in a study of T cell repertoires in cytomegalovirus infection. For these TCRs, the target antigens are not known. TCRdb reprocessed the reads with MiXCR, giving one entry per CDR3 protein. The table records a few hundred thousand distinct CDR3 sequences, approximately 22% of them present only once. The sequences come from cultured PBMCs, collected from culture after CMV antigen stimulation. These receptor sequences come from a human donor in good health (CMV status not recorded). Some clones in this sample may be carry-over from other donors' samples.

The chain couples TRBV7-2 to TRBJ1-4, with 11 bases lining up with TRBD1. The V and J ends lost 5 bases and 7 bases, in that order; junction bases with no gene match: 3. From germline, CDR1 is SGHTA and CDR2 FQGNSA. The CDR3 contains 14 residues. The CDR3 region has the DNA TGTGCCAGCAGCAGGACAGGGGGCGGTGAAAAACTGTTTTTT. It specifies CASSRTGGGEKLFF.

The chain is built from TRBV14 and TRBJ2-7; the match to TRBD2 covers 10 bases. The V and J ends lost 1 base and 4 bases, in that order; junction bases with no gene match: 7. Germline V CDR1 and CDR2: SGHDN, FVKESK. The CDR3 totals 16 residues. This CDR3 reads CASSQGLAGVGYEQYF. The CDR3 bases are TGTGCCAGCAGCCAAGGGCTAGCGGGAGTTGGGTACGAGCAGTACTTC. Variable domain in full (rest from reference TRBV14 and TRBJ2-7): EAGVTQFPSHSVIEKGQTVTLRCDPISGHDNLYWYRRVMGKEIKFLLHFVKESKQDESGMPNNRFLAERTGGTYSTLKVQPAELEDSGVYFCASSQGLAGVGYEQYFGPGTRLTVT.

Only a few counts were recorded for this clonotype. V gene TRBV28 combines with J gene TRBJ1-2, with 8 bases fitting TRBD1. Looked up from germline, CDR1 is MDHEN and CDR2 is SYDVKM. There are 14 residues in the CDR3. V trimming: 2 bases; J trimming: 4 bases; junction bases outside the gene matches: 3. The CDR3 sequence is CASSLTGTGYGYTF. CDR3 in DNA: TGTGCCAGCAGTTTAACCGGGACAGGCTATGGCTACACCTTC.

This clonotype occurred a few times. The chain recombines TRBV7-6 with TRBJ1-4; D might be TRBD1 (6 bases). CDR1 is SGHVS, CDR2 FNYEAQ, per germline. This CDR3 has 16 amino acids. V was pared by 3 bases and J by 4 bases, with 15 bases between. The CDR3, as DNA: TGTGCCAGCAGCTTCCAAACGACAGGATATAATGAAAAACTGTTTTTT. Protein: CASSFQTTGYNEKLFF.

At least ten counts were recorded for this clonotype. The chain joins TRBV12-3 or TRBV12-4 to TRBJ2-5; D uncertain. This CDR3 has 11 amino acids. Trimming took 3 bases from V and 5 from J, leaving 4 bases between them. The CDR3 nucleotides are TGTGCCAGCAGTTTCGTCGAGACCCAGTACTTC. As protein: CASSFVETQYF.

The CDR3 bases are TGTGCCAGCAGCTCCCGCGGTGCTGTACATACGCAGTATTTT. Its translation: CASSSRGAVHTQYF. This chain connects TRBV11-2 to TRBJ2-3; D unresolved. V was trimmed by 4 bases and J by 7 bases, leaving 15 bases between them. CDR1 and CDR2 from the germline V gene are SGHAT and FQNNGV. This CDR3 contains 14 residues.

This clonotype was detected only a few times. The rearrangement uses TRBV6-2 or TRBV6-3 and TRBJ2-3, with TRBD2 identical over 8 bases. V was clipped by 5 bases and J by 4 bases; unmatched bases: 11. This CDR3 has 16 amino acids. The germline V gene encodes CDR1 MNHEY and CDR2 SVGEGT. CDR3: CASSESKREPSDTQYF. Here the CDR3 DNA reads TGTGCCAGCAGTGAGAGCAAGCGGGAGCCGTCAGATACGCAGTATTTT.

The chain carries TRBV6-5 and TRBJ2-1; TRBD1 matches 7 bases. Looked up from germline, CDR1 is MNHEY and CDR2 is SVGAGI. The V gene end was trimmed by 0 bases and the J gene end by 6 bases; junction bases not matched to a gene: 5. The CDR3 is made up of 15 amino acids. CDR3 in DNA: TGTGCCAGCAGTTACTCGGGACAGCTACCCAATGAGCAGTTCTTC. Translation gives CASSYSGQLPNEQFF.

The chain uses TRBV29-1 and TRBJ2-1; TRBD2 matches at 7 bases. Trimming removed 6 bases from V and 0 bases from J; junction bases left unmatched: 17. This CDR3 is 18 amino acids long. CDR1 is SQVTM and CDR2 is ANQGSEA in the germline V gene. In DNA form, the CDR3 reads TGCAGCGTCTCAATTCTTGGGCGGGAGACGAGCTCCTACAATGAGCAGTTCTTC. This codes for CSVSILGRETSSYNEQFF.

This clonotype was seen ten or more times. CDR3 in amino acids: CASSRDLGNTIYF. The CDR3 DNA reads as TGTGCCAGCAGTCGGGATCTTGGGAACACCATATATTTT. This rearrangement joins TRBV7-2 to TRBJ1-3, with no clear D. V was shortened by 6 bases and J by 7 bases, with 13 bases between the two germline ends. Germline V gives CDR1 SGHTA, CDR2 FQGNSA. This CDR3 has 13 residues.

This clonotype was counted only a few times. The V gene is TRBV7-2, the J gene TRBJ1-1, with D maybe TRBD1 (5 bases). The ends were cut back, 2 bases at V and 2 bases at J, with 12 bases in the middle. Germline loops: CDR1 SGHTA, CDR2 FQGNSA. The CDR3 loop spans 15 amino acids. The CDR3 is CASSLSGLRNTEAFF. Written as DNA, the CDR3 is TGTGCCAGCAGCTTATCAGGGCTTCGTAACACTGAAGCTTTCTTT.

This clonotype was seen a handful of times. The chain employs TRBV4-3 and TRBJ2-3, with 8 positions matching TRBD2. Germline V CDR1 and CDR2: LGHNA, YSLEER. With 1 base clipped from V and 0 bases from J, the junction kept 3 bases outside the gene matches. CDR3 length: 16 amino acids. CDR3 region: CASSQAGGGSTDTQYF. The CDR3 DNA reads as TGCGCCAGCAGCCAAGCCGGCGGGGGGAGCACAGATACGCAGTATTTT.

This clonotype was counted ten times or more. The CDR3 DNA follows: TGTGCCAGCAGCCCTAACAGGGAGCGGGCTGCCTACGAGCAGTACGTC. Encoded protein: CASSPNRERAAYEQYV. The rearrangement uses TRBV7-8 and TRBJ2-7, with D possibly being TRBD1 or TRBD2 (6 bases each). Trimming took off 5 bases at V and 2 bases at J, with 19 bases between the two ends. The CDR3 has 16 residues. Germline lookup yields CDR1 SGHVS and CDR2 FQNEAQ.

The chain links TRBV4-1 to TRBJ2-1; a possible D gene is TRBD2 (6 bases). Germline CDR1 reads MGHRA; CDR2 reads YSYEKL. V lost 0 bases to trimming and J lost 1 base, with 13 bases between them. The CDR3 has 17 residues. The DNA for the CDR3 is TGCGCCAGCAGCCAAGAGGGACTCATGACTTCCTACAATGAGCAGTTCTTC. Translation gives CASSQEGLMTSYNEQFF.

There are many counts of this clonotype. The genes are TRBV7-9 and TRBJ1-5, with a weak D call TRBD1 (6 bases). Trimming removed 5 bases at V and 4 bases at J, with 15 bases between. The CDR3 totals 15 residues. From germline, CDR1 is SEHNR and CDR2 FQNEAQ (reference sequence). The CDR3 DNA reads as TGTGCCAGCAGCCCAGGGGACGGATCGAATCAGCCCCAGCATTTT. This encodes CASSPGDGSNQPQHF.

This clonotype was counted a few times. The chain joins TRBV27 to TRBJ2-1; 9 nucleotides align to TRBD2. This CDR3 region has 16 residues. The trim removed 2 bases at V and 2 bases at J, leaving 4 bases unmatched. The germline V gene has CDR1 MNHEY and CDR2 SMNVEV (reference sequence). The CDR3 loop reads CASSLVAGVTYNEQFF. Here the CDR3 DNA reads TGTGCCAGCAGTTTAGTAGCGGGAGTAACCTACAATGAGCAGTTCTTC.

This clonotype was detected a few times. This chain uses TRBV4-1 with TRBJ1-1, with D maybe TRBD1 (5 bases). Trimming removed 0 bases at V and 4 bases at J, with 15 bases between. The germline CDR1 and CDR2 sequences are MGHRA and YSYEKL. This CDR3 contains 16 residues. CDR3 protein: CASSQDWTPGGTEAFF. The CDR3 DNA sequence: TGCGCCAGCAGCCAAGATTGGACACCGGGAGGCACTGAAGCTTTCTTT.

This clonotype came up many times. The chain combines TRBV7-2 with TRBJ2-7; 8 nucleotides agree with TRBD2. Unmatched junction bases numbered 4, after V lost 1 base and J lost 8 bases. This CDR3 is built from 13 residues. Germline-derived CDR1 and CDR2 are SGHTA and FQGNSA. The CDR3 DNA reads TGTGCCAGCAGCTTAGGGACTAGCAACAAGCAGTACTTC. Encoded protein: CASSLGTSNKQYF. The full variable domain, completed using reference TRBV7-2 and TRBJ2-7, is GAGVSQSPSNKVTEKGKDVELRCDPISGHTALYWYRQSLGQGLEFLIYFQGNSAPDKSGLPSDRFSAERTGGSVSTLTIQRTQQEDSAVYLCASSLGTSNKQYFGPGTRLTVT.

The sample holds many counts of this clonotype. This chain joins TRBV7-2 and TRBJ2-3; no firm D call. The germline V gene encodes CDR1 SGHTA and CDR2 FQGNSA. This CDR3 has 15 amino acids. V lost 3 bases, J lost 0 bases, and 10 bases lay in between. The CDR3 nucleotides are TGTGCCAGCAGCTTTGCGGTACTTAGCACAGATACGCAGTATTTT. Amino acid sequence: CASSFAVLSTDTQYF.

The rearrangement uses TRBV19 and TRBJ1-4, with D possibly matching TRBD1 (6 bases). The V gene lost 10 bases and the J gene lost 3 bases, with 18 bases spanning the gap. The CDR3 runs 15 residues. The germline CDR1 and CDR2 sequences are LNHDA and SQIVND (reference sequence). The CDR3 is CATTNRGSPNEKLFF. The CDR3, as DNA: TGTGCCACCACAAATAGGGGGAGCCCTAATGAAAAACTGTTTTTT.

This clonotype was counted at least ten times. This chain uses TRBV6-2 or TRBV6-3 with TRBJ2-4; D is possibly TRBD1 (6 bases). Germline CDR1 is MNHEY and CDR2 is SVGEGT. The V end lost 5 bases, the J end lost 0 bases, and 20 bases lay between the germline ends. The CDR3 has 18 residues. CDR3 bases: TGTGCCAGCAGTCCCTCGCAGGGGAACCCTCTAGCCAAAAACATTCAGTACTTC. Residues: CASSPSQGNPLAKNIQYF.

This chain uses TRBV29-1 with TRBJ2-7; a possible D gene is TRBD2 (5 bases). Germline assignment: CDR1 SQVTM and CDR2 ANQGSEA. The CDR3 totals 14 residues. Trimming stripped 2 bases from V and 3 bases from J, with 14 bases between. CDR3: CSVEPPGIFYEQYV. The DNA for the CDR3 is TGCAGCGTTGAACCCCCCGGGATCTTCTACGAGCAGTACGTC.

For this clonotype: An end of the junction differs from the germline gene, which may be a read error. In nucleotides, the CDR3 is TGTGCCAGTAGTATGGGGCGACAGGCGGTGGCCAAAAACATTCTGTACTTC. It specifies CASSMGRQAVAKNILYF. This chain joins TRBV19 and TRBJ2-4, with TRBD1 as a possible D gene (6 bases). Germline assignment: CDR1 LNHDA and CDR2 SQIVND (reference sequence). The CDR3 spans 17 residues.

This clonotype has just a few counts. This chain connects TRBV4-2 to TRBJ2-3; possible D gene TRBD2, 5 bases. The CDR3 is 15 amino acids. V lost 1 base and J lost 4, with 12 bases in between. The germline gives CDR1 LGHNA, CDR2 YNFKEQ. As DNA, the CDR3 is TGTGCCAGCAGCCAAGGGCAAGCGGACCCAGATACGCAGTATTTT. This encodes CASSQGQADPDTQYF.

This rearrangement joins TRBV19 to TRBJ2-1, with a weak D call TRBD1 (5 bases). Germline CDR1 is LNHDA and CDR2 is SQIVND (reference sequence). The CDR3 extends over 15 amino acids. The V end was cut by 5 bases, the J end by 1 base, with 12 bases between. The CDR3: CASSEGAISYNEQFF. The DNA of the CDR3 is TGTGCCAGTAGTGAAGGGGCAATTTCCTACAATGAGCAGTTCTTC.

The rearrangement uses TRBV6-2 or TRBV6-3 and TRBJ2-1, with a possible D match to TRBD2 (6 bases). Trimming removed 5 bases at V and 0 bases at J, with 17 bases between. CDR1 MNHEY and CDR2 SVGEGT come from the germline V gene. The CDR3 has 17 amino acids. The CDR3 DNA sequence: TGTGCCAGCAGTCGCCGAACTAGCCCCGGCTCCTACAATGAGCAGTTCTTC. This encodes CASSRRTSPGSYNEQFF.

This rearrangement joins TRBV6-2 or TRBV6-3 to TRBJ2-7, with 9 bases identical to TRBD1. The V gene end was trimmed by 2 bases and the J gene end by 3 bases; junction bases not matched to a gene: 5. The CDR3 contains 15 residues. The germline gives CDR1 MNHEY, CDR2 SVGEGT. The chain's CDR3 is CASSYETGGIYEQYF. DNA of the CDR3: TGTGCCAGCAGTTACGAAACAGGGGGCATCTACGAGCAGTACTTC.

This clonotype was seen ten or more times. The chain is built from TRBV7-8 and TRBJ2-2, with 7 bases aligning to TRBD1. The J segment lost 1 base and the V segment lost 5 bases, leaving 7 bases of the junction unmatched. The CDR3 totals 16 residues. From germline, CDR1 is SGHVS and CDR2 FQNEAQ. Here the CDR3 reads CASSQGQHLNTGELFF. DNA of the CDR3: TGTGCCAGCAGCCAGGGACAGCACTTGAACACCGGGGAGCTGTTTTTT.

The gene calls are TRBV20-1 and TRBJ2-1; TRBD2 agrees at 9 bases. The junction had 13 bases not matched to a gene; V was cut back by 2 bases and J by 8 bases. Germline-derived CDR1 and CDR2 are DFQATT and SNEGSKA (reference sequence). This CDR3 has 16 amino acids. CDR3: CSARSRGRAILDEQFF. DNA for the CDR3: TGCAGTGCTAGATCGCGCGGGAGGGCGATTTTGGATGAGCAGTTCTTC.